The 21 T cell receptor beta chains reported below all come from one sample, sequenced in a study of blood T cell repertoires in COVID-19. This table comes from immunoSEQ multiplex PCR, and its TCRdb copy is limited to in-frame clones, with some not included. The table lists about 140,000 clones, around 84% of them singletons. The material sequenced was peripheral blood. The receptors derive from a human donor in a cohort sampled during active COVID-19.

The gene calls are TRBV5-5 and TRBJ2-7; 13 bases fit TRBD2. Looked up from germline, CDR1 is SGHKS and CDR2 is YYEKEE (reference sequence). V trimming: 6 bases; J trimming: 2 bases; junction bases outside the gene matches: 5. This CDR3 comprises 15 residues. CDR3 region: CASTLLAGGPYEQYF. The CDR3 DNA follows: TGTGCCAGCACCCTACTAGCGGGGGGGCCCTACGAGCAGTACTTC.

The CDR3 nucleotides are TGTGCCAGCAGCGACGGACAGGGCTCCGGCTACACCTTC. Translated: CASSDGQGSGYTF. The J gene is TRBJ1-2, the V gene TRBV9; 8 bases match TRBD1. Germline CDR1 SGDLS, CDR2 YYNGEE. J gave up 8 bases and V 3 bases, and 6 bases lay outside the gene matches. The CDR3 contains 13 residues.

V is TRBV2 and J is TRBJ1-1, with no clear D. This CDR3 contains 15 residues. Trimming removed 5 bases at V and 1 base at J, with 14 bases between. Germline V gives CDR1 SNHLY, CDR2 FYNNEI. CDR3 DNA: TGTGCCAGCAGTCCCCGGACCGCGGGGAACACTGAAGCTTTCTTT. It yields the protein CASSPRTAGNTEAFF.

V gene TRBV30 combines with J gene TRBJ1-2; D gene unclear. Trimming removed 3 bases from V and 4 bases from J, with 6 bases in between. CDR3 length: 11 residues. Germline V gives CDR1 GTSNPN, CDR2 SVGIG (reference sequence). The CDR3 nucleotides read TGTGCCTGGAGACAGATCTATGGCTACACCTTC. This codes for CAWRQIYGYTF.

V gene TRBV19 combines with J gene TRBJ1-2; 8 bases are a match to TRBD1. V lost 6 bases, J lost 4 bases, and 7 bases stayed unmatched. This CDR3 spans 14 amino acids. Germline assignment: CDR1 LNHDA and CDR2 SQIVND (reference sequence). The CDR3 is CASRPGQGGYGYTF. DNA for the CDR3: TGTGCCAGTAGACCAGGACAGGGTGGCTATGGCTACACCTTC.

The chain joins TRBV6-6 to TRBJ2-1; TRBD2 matches 11 bases. V dropped 7 bases and J dropped 5; count of bases not matched to a gene: 1. Germline loops: CDR1 MNHNY, CDR2 SVGAGI (reference sequence). CDR3 size: 13 residues. The CDR3 spells CASKLAGDNEQFF. CDR3 nucleotides: TGTGCCAGCAAACTAGCGGGAGACAATGAGCAGTTCTTC.

The genes are TRBV12-5 and TRBJ2-7; TRBD2 matches 11 bases. The CDR3 totals 19 residues. Germline V CDR1 and CDR2: LGHNT, FRNRAP. The ends lost 0 bases at V and 3 bases at J; junction bases unmatched: 13. The CDR3 DNA sequence: TGTGCTAGTGGTTTGGTAGGGGGGGAGACTAGCGGGACAGGCTACGAGCAGTACGTC. It specifies CASGLVGGETSGTGYEQYV.

The chain has TRBV14 and TRBJ1-4; no firm D call. V was shortened by 1 base and J by 8 bases, with 8 bases between the two germline ends. Germline assignment: CDR1 SGHDN and CDR2 FVKESK. There are 13 residues in the CDR3. The CDR3 nucleotides read TGTGCCAGCAGCCAAGGAGGAGCGGAAAAACTGTTTTTT. This encodes CASSQGGAEKLFF.

This chain uses TRBV10-3 with TRBJ1-2; 10 bases line up with TRBD1. The V and J ends lost 3 bases and 4 bases, in that order; junction bases with no gene match: 2. CDR1 is ENHRY, CDR2 SYGVKD, per germline. This CDR3 is built from 14 residues. The CDR3 protein is CAISEGTGAYGYTF. DNA of the CDR3: TGTGCCATCAGTGAAGGGACAGGGGCCTATGGCTACACCTTC.

V usage is TRBV10-2 and J usage is TRBJ1-6; D not resolved. V lost 3 bases and J 4 bases, leaving 22 bases between the germline ends. The CDR3 is 19 amino acids. CDR1 is WSHSY, CDR2 SAAADI, per germline. CDR3: CASSDVADQGGPYNSPLHF. The CDR3 region has the DNA TGCGCCAGCAGTGACGTTGCGGATCAAGGAGGGCCTTATAATTCACCCCTCCACTTT.

This chain links TRBV7-2 with TRBJ1-6, with D unclear. The CDR3 extends over 19 amino acids. V was shortened by 1 base and J by 2 bases, with 18 bases between the two germline ends. CDR1 and CDR2 (germline): SGHTA, FQGNSA. In DNA form, the CDR3 reads TGTGCCAGCAGCTTAGTGGGTCTCAGGATTGACCCCTATAATTCACCCCTCCACTTT. Translation: CASSLVGLRIDPYNSPLHF.

The chain carries TRBV6-5 and TRBJ2-3; tentative D call: TRBD1 (5 bases). V lost 6 bases and J 5 bases, leaving 18 bases between the germline ends. CDR3 length: 15 amino acids. CDR1 and CDR2 (germline): MNHEY, SVGAGI. In DNA, the CDR3 is TGTGCCAGCAGGTCTCAGGGAATTTGGGGAGATACGCAGTATTTT. Amino acids: CASRSQGIWGDTQYF.

In this sample, this clone turned up once. CDR3 amino acids: CASCGLSTDTQYF. The DNA of the CDR3 is TGCGCCAGCTGCGGCCTTAGCACAGATACGCAGTATTTT. The J gene is TRBJ2-3, the V gene TRBV10-2, with no clear D. The CDR3 spans 13 residues. The germline gives CDR1 WSHSY, CDR2 SAAADI. V dropped 8 bases and J dropped 0 bases, with 9 bases sitting between them.

The chain recombines TRBV5-1 with TRBJ2-1; 10 bases fit TRBD2. The V segment lost 5 bases and the J segment 7 bases; nucleotides outside the gene matches: 3. The CDR3 extends over 13 amino acids. Germline CDR1 is SGHRS and CDR2 is YFSETQ. CDR3 loop: CASRRTSGNEQFF. The CDR3 region has the DNA TGCGCCAGCAGGCGGACTAGCGGTAATGAGCAGTTCTTC. Full variable domain (missing parts from reference TRBV5-1 and TRBJ2-1): KAGVTQTPRYLIKTRGQQVTLSCSPISGHRSVSWYQQTPGQGLQFLFEYFSETQRNKGNFPGRFSGRQFSNSRSEMNVSTLELGDSALYLCASRRTSGNEQFFGPGTRLTVL.

This clone occurred once. V and J are TRBV19 and TRBJ1-5; D is undetermined. The CDR3 is 14 residues long. Trimming pared 9 bases from V and 0 bases from J, leaving 12 bases between. Germline assignment: CDR1 LNHDA and CDR2 SQIVND (reference sequence). The CDR3 region is CARPRAYSNQPQHF. In DNA, the CDR3 is TGTGCCAGACCGCGGGCCTATAGCAATCAGCCCCAGCATTTT.

The genes are TRBV25-1 and TRBJ1-5; 8 positions match TRBD1. V lost 3 bases, J lost 3 bases, and 10 bases stayed unmatched. CDR1 is MGHDK and CDR2 is SYGVNS in the germline V gene. This CDR3 is built from 17 residues. The CDR3: CASSDSTGTGLNQPQHF. The CDR3 DNA reads TGTGCCAGCAGTGACTCCACCGGGACAGGACTCAATCAGCCCCAGCATTTT.

This clone was observed a handful of times. The J gene is TRBJ1-3, the V gene TRBV7-9; D uncertain. CDR3 length equals 15 residues. The V end lost 1 base, the J end lost 2 bases, and 9 bases lay between the germline ends. CDR1 is SEHNR, CDR2 FQNEAQ, per germline (reference sequence). The CDR3 is CASSLEGGTGNTIYF. CDR3 DNA: TGTGCCAGCAGCTTAGAGGGAGGTACTGGAAACACCATATATTTT.

The rearrangement links TRBV7-9 to TRBJ2-3; unclear D gene. CDR3 length equals 15 residues. Trimming left V 4 bases short and J 0 bases short, with 11 bases between. Germline V lookup: CDR1 SEHNR, CDR2 FQNEAQ (reference sequence). The CDR3 is CASSSRVSSTDTQYF. In DNA, the CDR3 is TGTGCCAGCAGCTCCCGGGTCTCCAGCACAGATACGCAGTATTTT.

This clone has only one observation. CDR3 loop: CASSAGGFGYNEQFF. CDR3 nucleotide sequence: TGTGCCAGCAGCGCAGGGGGCTTTGGTTACAATGAGCAGTTCTTC. The chain combines TRBV7-8 with TRBJ2-1; 8 nucleotides match TRBD1. The germline gives CDR1 SGHVS, CDR2 FQNEAQ. Trimming took 5 bases from V and 4 from J; bases not matched to a gene: 7. This CDR3 contains 15 residues. Variable domain in full (rest from reference TRBV7-8 and TRBJ2-1): GAGVSQSPRYKVAKRGQDVALRCDPISGHVSLFWYQQALGQGPEFLTYFQNEAQLDKSGLPSDRFFAERPEGSVSTLKIQRTQQEDSAVYLCASSAGGFGYNEQFFGPGTRLTVL.

The rearrangement joins TRBV6-6 to TRBJ2-2; the D gene is possibly TRBD2 (6 bases). The CDR3 has 15 residues. Germline CDR1 MNHNY, CDR2 SVGAGI (reference sequence). Trimming left V 6 bases short and J 0 bases short, with 11 bases between. CDR3 nucleotides: TGTGCCAGCAGGCCCGGGACTGCGAACACCGGGGAGCTGTTTTTT. It encodes CASRPGTANTGELFF.

This clone has just one count. This rearrangement joins TRBV30 to TRBJ2-2, with 7 bases lining up with TRBD1. CDR3 length: 14 amino acids. Looked up from germline, CDR1 is GTSNPN and CDR2 is SVGIG (reference sequence). With V trimmed by 5 bases and J by 2 bases, 5 bases remained unmatched. CDR3 amino acids: CAWGGQTNTGELFF. The CDR3 DNA reads as TGTGCCTGGGGGGGACAGACTAACACCGGGGAGCTGTTTTTT. Filled out from reference TRBV30 and TRBJ2-2, the complete variable domain reads SQTIHQWPATLVQPVGSPLSLECTVEGTSNPNLYWYRQAAGRGLQLLFYSVGIGQISSEVPQNLSASRPQDRQFILSSKKLLLSDSGFYLCAWGGQTNTGELFFGEGSRLTVL.